Listed below are T cell receptor beta chains from one sample, sequenced in a study of shared clonotypes between healthy human individuals. The data were produced by immunoSEQ multiplex PCR, yet TCRdb's version contains in-frame clones alone and is incomplete. The table includes around 2.1 million clones, under 95% detected once. Sequenced sample: naive CD8+ T cells from PBMCs. The receptors were gathered from a man in his late teens or twenties in good health. Some clones in this sample may be carry-over from other donors' samples. CDR3s include the opening cysteine and the closing phenylalanine or tryptophan. The D gene is left open where the match is weak. Expanded clones get a size class; other rows say once, few or many, or leave the size out.

j_call | d_call | v_call | clone_size | cdr3_aa | cdr3_nt
TRBJ1-1 | . | TRBV7-9 | . | CASSLNGGTEAFF | TGTGCCAGCAGCTTAAATGGGGGGACTGAAGCTTTCTTT
TRBJ2-7 | . | TRBV7-8 | . | CASSYSDRSDEQYF | TGTGCCAGCAGTTACTCGGACAGATCCGACGAGCAGTACTTC
TRBJ2-1 | TRBD2 | TRBV27 | . | CASTSGRVFNEQFF | TGTGCCAGCACTAGCGGGAGAGTTTTTAATGAGCAGTTCTTC
TRBJ1-1 | . | TRBV18 | . | CASSLRDGENTEAFF | TGTGCCAGCTCACTCCGGGACGGGGAGAACACTGAAGCTTTCTTT
TRBJ2-1 | TRBD2 | TRBV27 | . | CASSSPPSGDNEQFF | TGTGCCAGCAGCTCCCCCCCAAGCGGGGACAATGAGCAGTTCTTC
TRBJ1-4 | . | TRBV19 | . | CASSIRGPGNEKLFF | TGTGCCAGTAGTATCCGGGGACCCGGCAATGAAAAACTGTTTTTT
TRBJ2-1 | TRBD2 | TRBV19 | . | CASSIIHPGGPYNEQFF | TGTGCCAGTAGTATAATACACCCGGGAGGGCCCTACAATGAGCAGTTCTTC
TRBJ2-2 | TRBD2 | TRBV7-6 | . | CASSLKSSGSSRGTGELFF | TGTGCCAGCAGCTTAAAGTCTAGCGGGAGTTCCAGGGGCACCGGGGAGCTGTTTTTT
TRBJ2-7 | . | TRBV11-2 | . | CASSFSRTKYYEQYF | TGTGCCAGCAGCTTCTCGCGGACCAAGTACTACGAGCAGTACTTC
TRBJ2-7 | . | TRBV15 | once | CATSRGTDTYEQYF | TGTGCCACCAGCAGAGGTACAGATACCTACGAGCAGTACTTC
TRBJ2-7 | . | TRBV7-8 | . | CASSLEQASSYEQYF | TGTGCCAGCAGCTTAGAACAGGCAAGCTCCTACGAGCAGTACTTC
TRBJ1-2 | . | TRBV5-1 | . | CASSLGGLRAESYGYTF | TGCGCCAGCAGCCTTGGCGGTTTGCGTGCGGAGAGCTATGGCTACACCTTC
TRBJ2-3 | TRBD2 | TRBV11-2 | . | CASGYRLAGEVDTQYF | TGTGCCAGCGGCTACAGACTAGCGGGAGAGGTAGATACGCAGTATTTT
TRBJ2-2 | . | TRBV4-3 | . | CASSQFGELFF | TGCGCCAGCAGCCAATTCGGGGAGCTGTTTTTT
TRBJ2-3 | . | TRBV27 | . | CASSSISVRGGDTQYF | TGTGCCAGCAGTTCAATATCGGTCAGGGGAGGGGATACGCAGTATTTT
TRBJ2-7 | . | TRBV6-1 | . | CASSSRDISYEQYF | TGTGCCAGCAGTAGCCGGGACATATCCTACGAGCAGTACTTC
TRBJ2-7 | TRBD2 | TRBV4-1 | . | CAPTGGSKKRWCYEQYF | TGCGCCCCCACGGGCGGGAGTAAGAAAAGGTGGTGCTACGAGCAGTACTTC
TRBJ2-7 | TRBD2 | TRBV4-2 | . | CASASGGLAGPGWEQYF | TGTGCCAGCGCTTCCGGCGGACTAGCGGGACCCGGGTGGGAGCAGTACTTC
TRBJ2-7 | TRBD2 | TRBV7-2 | once | CASSPLAVYEQYF | TGTGCCAGCAGCCCACTAGCGGTATACGAGCAGTACTTC
TRBJ2-3 | . | TRBV7-2 | . | CASSPGDGFTDTQYF | TGTGCCAGCAGCCCGGGGGACGGATTCACAGATACGCAGTATTTT
TRBJ2-1 | TRBD2 | TRBV5-1 | . | CASSLAGLANPSSYNEQFF | TGCGCCAGCAGCTTGGCTGGACTAGCGAACCCAAGCTCCTACAATGAGCAGTTCTTC
TRBJ1-1 | . | TRBV4-3 | . | CASSQEWVLLTEAFF | TGCGCCAGCAGCCAAGAATGGGTCCTACTCACTGAAGCTTTCTTT
TRBJ2-5 | TRBD1 | TRBV6-5 | . | CASSPGQVWQTQYF | TGTGCCAGCAGCCCAGGACAGGTCTGGCAGACCCAGTACTTC
TRBJ2-1 | TRBD1 | TRBV11-2 | . | CASSVPHRGPHNEQFF | TGTGCCAGCAGCGTCCCCCACAGGGGGCCCCACAATGAGCAGTTCTTC
TRBJ1-3 | . | TRBV11-2 | . | CASSLAGSGNTIYF | TGTGCCAGCAGCTTAGCGGGCAGTGGAAACACCATATATTTT
TRBJ2-5 | . | TRBV2 | . | CASTPRPGETQYF | TGTGCCAGCACACCTCGGCCGGGGGAGACCCAGTACTTC
TRBJ2-7 | . | TRBV2 | . | CASSDSVIVAEAAHEQYF | TGTGCCAGCAGTGACTCTGTTATAGTGGCGGAGGCGGCCCACGAGCAGTACTTC
TRBJ1-1 | . | TRBV4-1 | . | CASSQGASTEAFF | TGCGCCAGCAGCCAGGGGGCGAGCACTGAAGCTTTCTTT
TRBJ2-1 | . | TRBV7-8 | . | CASSFSQKTYNEQFF | TGTGCCAGCAGCTTTAGTCAGAAAACCTACAATGAGCAGTTCTTC
TRBJ2-1 | TRBD2 | TRBV5-6 | . | CASSPGLAGFYNEQFF | TGTGCCAGCAGTCCGGGACTAGCGGGATTCTACAATGAGCAGTTCTTC
TRBJ2-3 | . | TRBV27 | . | CASSYIAGAGANRIDTQYF | TGTGCCAGCAGTTATATCGCTGGGGCTGGGGCAAACCGCATCGATACGCAGTATTTT
TRBJ2-7 | . | TRBV25-1 | once | CASSEDREADEQYF | TGTGCCAGCAGTGAAGACAGGGAGGCGGACGAGCAGTACTTC
TRBJ2-7 | . | TRBV10-3 | . | CAISESVYRDYEQYF | TGTGCCATCAGTGAGTCCGTCTACCGCGACTACGAGCAGTACTTC
TRBJ2-5 | TRBD2 | TRBV12-5 | . | CASGWTGLAGVQETQYF | TGTGCTAGTGGTTGGACGGGACTAGCGGGAGTCCAAGAGACCCAGTACTTC
TRBJ1-2 | TRBD1 | TRBV27 | few | CASSLGGQGAGGYTF | TGTGCCAGCAGTTTAGGCGGTCAGGGGGCGGGCGGCTACACCTTC
TRBJ2-7 | TRBD2 | TRBV5-1 | . | CASSLYSGSVEQYF | TGCGCCAGCAGCTTGTATAGCGGGAGTGTCGAGCAGTACTTC
TRBJ2-3 | TRBD2 | TRBV15 | . | CATRTPAGDSLDTQYF | TGTGCCACCCGGACTCCAGCGGGAGATTCATTAGATACGCAGTATTTT
TRBJ2-3 | . | TRBV6-6 | . | CASSRLGGPSTDTQYF | TGTGCCAGCAGCCGGCTGGGCGGGCCTAGCACAGATACGCAGTATTTT
TRBJ2-2 | . | TRBV19 | . | CASASKERAGELFF | TGTGCCAGTGCCAGTAAAGAGAGGGCCGGGGAGCTGTTTTTT
TRBJ1-1 | TRBD1 | TRBV27 | . | CASRGDRNTEAFF | TGTGCCAGCAGAGGGGACAGAAACACTGAAGCTTTCTTT
TRBJ2-1 | TRBD2 | TRBV28 | . | CASSPRGLAASYHNEQFF | TGTGCCAGCAGCCCGCGGGGACTAGCCGCCAGTTATCACAATGAGCAGTTCTTC